In its sample, the clone carrying this T cell receptor beta chain was seen a few times. The data were taken from a study of blood T cell repertoires in COVID-19. The CDR3 is made up of 16 amino acids. The germline V and J ends were trimmed by 4 bases and 1 base, with 15 bases remaining between them. Per the germline V gene, CDR1 is SGHNT and CDR2 is YYREEE (reference sequence). Assay: immunoSEQ multiplex PCR; the TCRdb copy retains only in-frame clones and omits some. The sample holds 100,000 to 150,000 clones, 65% to 80% seen once. This TCR was sampled from a man in his fifties or sixties with acute or convalescent COVID-19. Sequencing used peripheral blood. V usage is TRBV5-4 and J usage is TRBJ1-5; D is unclear. CDR3 nucleotides: TGTGCCAGCAGCCCTACCCCCGGGTCAAGCAATCAGCCCCAGCATTTT. Its translation: CASSPTPGSSNQPQHF. Full variable domain (rest looked up from reference TRBV5-4 and TRBJ1-5): ETGVTQSPTHLIKTRGQQVTLRCSSQSGHNTVSWYQQALGQGPQFIFQYYREEENGRGNFPPRFSGLQFPNYSSELNVNALELDDSALYLCASSPTPGSSNQPQHFGDGTRLSIL.